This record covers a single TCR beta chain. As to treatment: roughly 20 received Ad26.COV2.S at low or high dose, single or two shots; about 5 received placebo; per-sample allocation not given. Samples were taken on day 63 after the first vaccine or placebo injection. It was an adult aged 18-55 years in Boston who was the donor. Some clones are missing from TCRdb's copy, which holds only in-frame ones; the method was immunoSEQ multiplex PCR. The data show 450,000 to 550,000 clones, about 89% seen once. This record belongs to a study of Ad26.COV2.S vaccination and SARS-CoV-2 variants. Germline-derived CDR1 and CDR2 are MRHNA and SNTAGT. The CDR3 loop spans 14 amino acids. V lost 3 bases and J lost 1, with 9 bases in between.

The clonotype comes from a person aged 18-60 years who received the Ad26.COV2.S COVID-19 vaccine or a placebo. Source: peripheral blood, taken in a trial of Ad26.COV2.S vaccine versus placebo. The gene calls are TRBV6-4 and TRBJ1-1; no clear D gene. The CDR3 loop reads CASSERAENTEAFF. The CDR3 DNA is TGTGCCAGCAGTGAAAGGGCGGAGAACACTGAAGCTTTCTTT.